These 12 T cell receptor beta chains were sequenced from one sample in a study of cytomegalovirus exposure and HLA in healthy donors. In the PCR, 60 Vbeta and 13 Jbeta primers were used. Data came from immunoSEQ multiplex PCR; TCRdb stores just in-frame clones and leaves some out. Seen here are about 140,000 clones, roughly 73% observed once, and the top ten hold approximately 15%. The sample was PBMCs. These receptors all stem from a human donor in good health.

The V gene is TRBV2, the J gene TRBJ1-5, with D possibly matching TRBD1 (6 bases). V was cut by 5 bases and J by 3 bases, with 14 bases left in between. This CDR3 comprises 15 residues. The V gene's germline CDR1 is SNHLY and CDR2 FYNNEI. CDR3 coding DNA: TGTGCCAGCAGTCAGTGGGCAGGGGCCAATCAGCCCCAGCATTTT. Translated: CASSQWAGANQPQHF.

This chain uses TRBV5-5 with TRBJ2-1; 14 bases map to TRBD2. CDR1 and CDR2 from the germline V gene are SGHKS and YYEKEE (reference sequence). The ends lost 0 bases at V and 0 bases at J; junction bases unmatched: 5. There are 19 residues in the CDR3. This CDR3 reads CASSLEGTSGSRSYNEQFF. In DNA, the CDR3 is TGTGCCAGCAGCTTGGAAGGGACTAGCGGGAGCCGCTCCTACAATGAGCAGTTCTTC.

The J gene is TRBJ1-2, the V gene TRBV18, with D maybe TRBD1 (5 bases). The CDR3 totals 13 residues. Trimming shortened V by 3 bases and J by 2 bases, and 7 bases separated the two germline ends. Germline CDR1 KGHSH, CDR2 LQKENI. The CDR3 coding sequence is TGTGCCAGCTCACCGGACAAGAACTATGGCTACACCTTC. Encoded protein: CASSPDKNYGYTF.

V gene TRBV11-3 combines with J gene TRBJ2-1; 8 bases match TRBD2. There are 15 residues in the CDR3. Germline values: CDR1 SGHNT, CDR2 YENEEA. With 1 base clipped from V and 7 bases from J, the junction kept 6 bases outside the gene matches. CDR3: CASSLGAGGANEQFF. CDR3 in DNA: TGTGCCAGCAGCTTAGGGGCGGGAGGAGCTAATGAGCAGTTCTTC.

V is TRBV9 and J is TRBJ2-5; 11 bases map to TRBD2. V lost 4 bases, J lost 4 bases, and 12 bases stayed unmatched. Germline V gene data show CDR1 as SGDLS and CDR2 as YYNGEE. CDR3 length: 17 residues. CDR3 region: CASSPENLAGGGETQYF. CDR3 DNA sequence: TGTGCCAGCAGCCCCGAGAACCTAGCGGGAGGTGGAGAGACCCAGTACTTC.

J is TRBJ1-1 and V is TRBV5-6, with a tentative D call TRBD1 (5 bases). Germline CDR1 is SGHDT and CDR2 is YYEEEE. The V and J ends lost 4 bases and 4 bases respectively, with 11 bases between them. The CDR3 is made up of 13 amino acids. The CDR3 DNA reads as TGTGCCAGCAGCCAACCGGGGGGCACTGAAGCTTTCTTT. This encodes CASSQPGGTEAFF.

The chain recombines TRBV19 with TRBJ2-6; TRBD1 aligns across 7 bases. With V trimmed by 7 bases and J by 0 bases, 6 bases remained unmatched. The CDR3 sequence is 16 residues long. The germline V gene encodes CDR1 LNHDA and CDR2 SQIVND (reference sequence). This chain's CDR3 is CASNWTGSSGANVLTF. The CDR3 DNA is TGTGCCAGTAACTGGACAGGATCCTCTGGGGCCAACGTCCTGACTTTC.

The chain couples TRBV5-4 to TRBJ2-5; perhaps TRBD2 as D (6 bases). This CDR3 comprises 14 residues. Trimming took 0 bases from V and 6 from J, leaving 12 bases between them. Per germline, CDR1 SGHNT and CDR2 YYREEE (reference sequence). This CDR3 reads CASSLGGVRKTQYF. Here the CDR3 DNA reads TGTGCCAGCAGCTTGGGCGGGGTTCGCAAGACCCAGTACTTC.

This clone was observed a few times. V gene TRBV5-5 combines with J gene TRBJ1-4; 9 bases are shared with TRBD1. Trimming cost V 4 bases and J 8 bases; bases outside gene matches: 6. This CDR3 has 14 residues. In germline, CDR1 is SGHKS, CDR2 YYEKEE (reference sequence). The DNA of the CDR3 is TGTGCCAGCAGCCGGGACAGGGTTGACGAAAAACTGTTTTTT. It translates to CASSRDRVDEKLFF.

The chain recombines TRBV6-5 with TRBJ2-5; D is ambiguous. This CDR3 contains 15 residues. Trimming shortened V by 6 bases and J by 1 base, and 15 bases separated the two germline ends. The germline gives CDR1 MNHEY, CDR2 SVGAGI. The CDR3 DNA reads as TGTGCCAGCAGGGCCAATGTCATTCCCCAAGAGACCCAGTACTTC. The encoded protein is CASRANVIPQETQYF.

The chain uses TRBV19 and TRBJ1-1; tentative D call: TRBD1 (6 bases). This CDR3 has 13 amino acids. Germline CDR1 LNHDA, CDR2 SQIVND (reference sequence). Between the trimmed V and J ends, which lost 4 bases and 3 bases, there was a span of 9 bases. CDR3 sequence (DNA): TGTGCCAGTAGTAAGTCAGGGGACACTGAAGCTTTCTTT. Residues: CASSKSGDTEAFF.

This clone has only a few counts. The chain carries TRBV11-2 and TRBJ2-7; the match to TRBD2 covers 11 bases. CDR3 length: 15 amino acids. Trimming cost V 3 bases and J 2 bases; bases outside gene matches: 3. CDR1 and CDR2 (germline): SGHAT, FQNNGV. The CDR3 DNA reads TGTGCCAGCAGCTTCGGGACTAGCGGTCCCTACGAGCAGTACTTC. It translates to CASSFGTSGPYEQYF.